This T cell receptor (beta chain) comes out of a study of cytomegalovirus exposure and HLA in healthy donors (dated by TCRdb to about 2017). Background on the whole study: An earlier analysis of roughly 570 of the donors reported 250 to 300 Gb of sequence data and approximately 120 million unique TCR beta sequences obtained from around 170 million T cells. An early release that covered some 630 HLA-typed donors contained approximately 300 gigabases of sequencing data and 70 million to 100 million unique TCR sequences. Of the 398 genotyped donors, 81% were placed in the genetic ancestry cluster associated with self-reported Caucasian donors. The study aimed to test whether cataloging public T cell receptors could reveal signatures of past pathogen exposure. The study profiled the T cell repertoires of under 700 subjects by immunosequencing and related them to cytomegalovirus serostatus. A separate validation cohort of roughly 110 different subjects was used in addition to the roughly 720-subject first cohort. The study combined high-throughput TCR immunosequencing, statistical association of individual TCRs with disease status, and machine learning to predict cytomegalovirus infection status. A later analysis re-analyzed previously published TCR beta repertoires from 550 to 700 donors and added high-resolution HLA genotyping to study TCR occurrence patterns. In the later analysis, no new phenotypic data were used to find candidate immune exposures; instead, reliance was placed on TCR beta sequences and their occurrence across donors. To decide whether each TCR beta V gene segment behaved as functional or pseudogenic, an earlier analysis of approximately 590 of the donors relied on high-throughput TCR beta sequencing. Donor age, sex, ethnicity and CMV serostatus were collected together with the repertoire data. A later genetic analysis took genome-wide SNP genotypes for about 65% of the 666 donors and used that subset as a discovery cohort. All discovery cohort repertoires had been generated on a single sequencing platform. Both class I and class II loci were covered by HLA typing, at four-digit resolution. The number of donors typed differed by locus, with roughly 620-630 for A, B, C, DRB1 and DQB1, roughly 520 for DQA1, over 600 for DPA1, and roughly 450 for DPB1. Because of strong linkage in the cohort, five DR-DQ haplotypes were treated as single units for association and clustering. Among roughly 370 genotyped donors of the cohort, an average of approximately 240,000 unique TCR beta nucleotide sequences were sequenced per donor, around 18% of them non-productive. Study-level results and caveats: For the cohort, immune exposure information was limited to CMV serostatus. A later genetic analysis reported fewer N-insertions in productive TCRs among donors in an Asian-associated ancestry cluster than the approximately 700-donor mean. Most CMV-associated TCR beta chains appeared to be HLA-restricted in a later analysis, and the HLA associations seemed to be driven largely by CMV exposure. In a later analysis, TCR association rates were found to vary across HLA loci, with the most associated TCRs seen for DRB1 alleles and the fewest for HLA-C alleles. Because HLA typing was unavailable for some donors at each locus, only the typed subset was used in association tests. The presence/absence analyses assumed that sequencing depth was roughly uniform across donors, and that assumption may not be true. A further reported finding was that TCR beta sequences accurately predicted the HLA-A and HLA-B alleles for most subjects in the first cohort. At a false discovery rate of 0.05, a later analysis linked 15,000 to 20,000 TCR beta sequences to specific HLA alleles. Broadly in line with IMGT annotations, most TCR beta V segments showed up in productive rearrangements about 87% or about 30% of the time in an earlier analysis of some 590 of the donors. Several of the top co-occurrence clusters appeared to be linked to parvovirus B19, influenza, CMV and Epstein-Barr virus, according to a later analysis. Because counts were too low, some 17 rarely observed V segments, including chromosome 9 orphons, were left out of the earlier analysis of some 640 of the donors. Some IMGT-functional V segments, including TRBV6-2 and TRBV6-3, could not be distinguished by the 87-base-pair reads and were therefore excluded. A few of the identified cytomegalovirus-associated TCR beta chains were confirmed in vitro to be specific for cytomegalovirus antigens. A later genetic analysis associated a missense DCLRE1C variant with V-gene and J-gene trimming of TCR beta chains, and an independent cohort replicated the association. A cluster of highly shared sequence variants was judged likely to represent a technical artifact of the sequencing pipeline. Correlated functional status among segregating V segments might be attributable to linkage disequilibrium, but an unknown experimental factor could not be ruled out. The classifier was reported to diagnose cytomegalovirus status with high specificity and sensitivity in both the original and validation cohorts. A total of 150 to 200 TCR beta chains were listed by the study as associated with cytomegalovirus. According to the authors, the approach could potentially be generalized to other disease states and immunological phenotypes. Only TCR beta chains were sequenced in this cohort, and the absence of alpha or paired-chain data limited detectable features. Assigning TCR associations to individual alleles was difficult when HLA alleles, especially DR and DQ, strongly co-occurred. Most TCR sequences were observed very rarely across donors, whereas some public TCRs were present in many individuals. In a later analysis, HLA-associated TCR beta chains showed more clonal expansion and lower generation probabilities than non-associated chains that were equally common.

The cohort was made up of around 720 healthy bone marrow donors. At the time of sampling, all cohort members were nominally healthy, though unrecorded immune exposures were likely present. The donor was CMV seropositive and was included in the group of 250 to 300 seropositive cohort members. A peripheral blood sample was collected from each donor, and TCR beta sequencing was performed on peripheral blood mononuclear cells. The Qiagen DNeasy Blood Extraction Kit was used to extract genomic DNA from the blood cell samples. The germline V gene gives CDR1 as SQVTM and CDR2 as ANQGSEA. The CDR3 runs 15 residues from the cysteine to the phenylalanine. Solely the CDR3 DNA is kept, with 45 bases framed from the first base. The junction shows trimming of 3 bases on V and 5 bases on J, plus 19 bases between the germline ends. With respect to this clone: No cognate antigen has been identified for it. No qualities accompany the bases; no much larger clone lies one base away.

The library was made by the immunoSEQ multiplex PCR assay. For the multiplex PCR, a mixture combining 60 forward primers for TCR Vbeta segments and 13 reverse primers for TCR Jbeta segments was used. The CDR3 region of rearranged TCR beta genes was amplified from genomic DNA with a multiplex PCR assay. On the Illumina HiSeq System, the amplified TCR beta libraries were sequenced as 87-base-pair reads. In the source study's methods: A later analysis counted about 80 million unique TCR beta chains across the 670 or so repertoires, and some 11 million of these chains were shared by at least two donors. Raw reads were error-corrected and collapsed into unique sequences by a nearest-neighbor algorithm in which closely related sequences were merged to remove PCR and sequencing errors. Alignment of CDR3 sequences to IMGT reference sequences was used to assign V, D and J gene segments. Each retained sequence needed at least a six-nucleotide match to both a V gene segment and a J gene segment. Rearrangements were classified as productive when the CDR3 lacked stop codons and remained in frame with V and J, and all other rearrangements were classified as non-productive. CDR3 was defined by IMGT convention, running from the second conserved V-encoded cysteine to the conserved J-encoded phenylalanine. Sequences without an unambiguous match to a single V gene segment were excluded from the earlier analysis of 587 of the donors. An earlier analysis of almost 600 of the donors classified V segments as functional when productive rearrangements were above 56.7% and as segregating when the standard deviation between donors was above 5%. A statistical classification framework was built for diagnosing cytomegalovirus status from the catalog of TCR beta chain sequences. In a later analysis, V and J genes were assigned by comparing TCR nucleotide sequences against IMGT/GENE-DB human TR gene sequences. In a later analysis, CDR3 sequences and most-parsimonious VDJ recombination scenarios were assigned using the TCRdist pipeline. A later analysis defined each TCR beta chain by its CDR3 amino acid sequence plus V-gene family, and excluded reads lacking a unique V-gene family. A later analysis removed 550 to 700 highly shared, low-generation-probability nucleotide sequences to deal with suspected cross-contamination and a sequencing artifact. In a later analysis, a clonal expansion index was calculated for each public chain from normalized within-repertoire ranks of inferred template counts. Generation probabilities in a later analysis came from a VDJ recombination model fitted to out-of-frame rearrangements, and those results were checked against IGoR. In a later analysis, TCR-TCR, TCR-HLA and TCR-CMV co-occurrence was scored with hypergeometric tests, and a repertoire-size bias correction was applied to TCR pairs. In a later analysis, false discovery rates were estimated by permuting HLA or CMV assignments 20 times. In a later analysis, co-occurring TCRs were grouped using DBSCAN, with TCRdist sequence similarity added in when clustering inside HLA-allele-positive subsets. Repertoires with fewer than 30,000 or more than 120,000 public chains were left out of co-occurrence clustering, as were about five repertoires with anomalous nucleotide sharing. This is the immuneACCESS table as TCRdb keeps it, with only in-frame sequences that have V and J called. A part of the clones is gone; compared with another copy, unresolved V genes explain less than half, and the rest is unexplained. For V, J and clone size, that table is used; D and trimming come from the DNA. This sample gives some 150,000 clones in total; roughly 77% of them show up just once. The ten largest clones capture 6% to 8.5% of the sample.

The sequence joins TRBV29-1 to TRBJ1-2, with the D gene uncertain. The specimen was PBMCs. This TCR came from a man aged 25 to 45 in good health and CMV-seropositive. The CDR3 sequence is CSVDLRADGGYGYTF. The DNA is TGCAGCGTTGACCTCCGGGCCGACGGCGGGTATGGCTACACCTTC.